This TCR beta chain appears in the sequencing data of a study of T cells in Graves' hyperthyroidism and ophthalmopathy. V dropped 5 bases and J dropped 3; count of bases not matched to a gene: 5. This CDR3 is 14 amino acids long. Germline-derived CDR1 and CDR2 are DFQATT and SNEGSKA (reference sequence). This clonotype was picked up many times. Its specificity is unknown. Findings and caveats of the study: Before onset, ophthalmopathy was predicted by the model a median about six months earlier.

TCR beta CDR3 sequences were amplified from RNA transcripts. Primed by the HTBI set, a first-round RT-PCR was run on the TCR CDR3. TCRdb reprocessed the multiplex PCR reads with MiXCR, giving one entry per CDR3 protein. The table lists 250,000 to 300,000 distinct CDR3 sequences, approximately 12% of them singletons. This TCR derives from a woman aged 25 to 45 with Graves' hyperthyroidism that later progressed to Graves' ophthalmopathy. Specimen: blood. This chain uses TRBV20-1 with TRBJ2-5; 11 bases agree with TRBD1. The CDR3 DNA is TGCAGTGCTCGGACAGGGGGCCCAGAAGAGACCCAGTACTTC. This encodes CSARTGGPEETQYF.